These 17 T cell receptor beta chains came from one sample sequenced in a study of T-cell reconstitution after alpha-beta-depleted transplantation in children. During its preparation, the TCRbeta library received unique molecular identifiers. TCRdb re-analysed the PCR reads in MiXCR, keeping a single row per CDR3 protein. In the table there are about 90,000 distinct CDR3 sequences, roughly 8.8% of which are singletons. The sequencing used PBMCs from the stem cell graft donor, collected from the stem cell graft. The receptors come from a human donor who donated a stem cell graft to a child with congenital amegakaryocytic thrombocytopenia.

The chain couples TRBV13 to TRBJ2-7; 12 bases map to TRBD2. The ends lost 3 bases at V and 3 bases at J; junction bases unmatched: 3. Germline CDR1 is PRHDT and CDR2 is FYEKMQ (reference sequence). The CDR3 is made up of 15 amino acids. CDR3: CASSFLLAGGYEQYF. CDR3 in DNA: TGTGCCAGCAGCTTCCTACTAGCGGGGGGCTACGAGCAGTACTTC. Based on the CDR3 plus reference TRBV13 and TRBJ2-7, the full variable domain is AAGVIQSPRHLIKEKRETATLKCYPIPRHDTVYWYQQGPGQDPQFLISFYEKMQSDKGSIPDRFSAQQFSDYHSELNMSSLELGDSALYFCASSFLLAGGYEQYFGPGTRLTVT.

There are many counts of this clonotype. This rearrangement joins TRBV7-6 to TRBJ2-7, with 7 positions matching TRBD1. In germline, CDR1 is SGHVS, CDR2 FNYEAQ. J was trimmed by 0 bases and V by 5 bases; bases with no gene match: 7. The CDR3 extends over 15 amino acids. This CDR3 is CASSQQGPLSYEQYF. CDR3 sequence (DNA): TGTGCCAGCAGCCAACAGGGGCCCCTCTCCTACGAGCAGTACTTC.

This clonotype was detected many times. The V gene is TRBV20-1, the J gene TRBJ2-7, with TRBD2 as a possible D gene (6 bases). This CDR3 has 14 amino acids. V was clipped by 6 bases and J by 2 bases, with 17 bases between them. Germline CDR1 is DFQATT and CDR2 is SNEGSKA (reference sequence). CDR3 loop: CSANAGTVPYEQYF. CDR3 nucleotides: TGCAGTGCGAACGCCGGGACTGTACCCTACGAGCAGTACTTC.

CDR3 sequence (DNA): TGTGCCATCAGGCCAGGGATAGTCTACAATGAGCAGTTCTTC. This sequence encodes CAIRPGIVYNEQFF. The rearrangement uses TRBV4-2 and TRBJ2-1, with a weak D call TRBD1 (5 bases). V was shortened by 10 bases and J by 3 bases, with 16 bases between the two germline ends. This CDR3 has 14 amino acids. Germline-derived CDR1 and CDR2 are LGHNA and YNFKEQ.

J is TRBJ2-1 and V is TRBV7-8; D may match TRBD1 or TRBD2 (5 bases each). This CDR3 comprises 16 residues. Germline CDR1 reads SGHVS; CDR2 reads FQNEAQ. V was cut by 2 bases and J by 5 bases, with 16 bases left in between. In nucleotides, the CDR3 is TGTGCCAGCAGCTTATCCGCGGGTGGGACCCACAATGAGCAGTTCTTC. It specifies CASSLSAGGTHNEQFF.

This clonotype was detected ten times or more. The genes are TRBV9 and TRBJ2-5, with TRBD2 as a possible D gene (5 bases). This CDR3 comprises 13 residues. The V end was cut by 3 bases, the J end by 5 bases, with 11 bases between. Looked up from germline, CDR1 is SGDLS and CDR2 is YYNGEE. Here the CDR3 DNA reads TGTGCCAGCAGCGCCAACGGCGGGGAGACCCAGTACTTC. It yields the protein CASSANGGETQYF.

This clonotype was detected ten times or more. This chain links TRBV20-1 with TRBJ1-2; D is undetermined. V lost 4 bases and J 2 bases, leaving 8 bases between the germline ends. Per the germline V gene, CDR1 is DFQATT and CDR2 is SNEGSKA (reference sequence). The CDR3 loop spans 12 amino acids. CDR3 loop: CSAKVRNYGYTF. CDR3 nucleotides: TGCAGTGCTAAGGTCCGCAACTATGGCTACACCTTC.

DNA for the CDR3: TGTGCCATCAGTGACCCCGGGACAGGGTGGGACTATGGCTACACCTTC. It encodes CAISDPGTGWDYGYTF. The chain carries TRBV10-3 and TRBJ1-2; 9 nucleotides line up with TRBD1. Trimming removed 3 bases from V and 3 bases from J; junction bases left unmatched: 8. CDR3 length equals 16 residues. The germline gives CDR1 ENHRY, CDR2 SYGVKD.

This clonotype has just one count. The chain carries TRBV5-1 and TRBJ1-1, with no clear D. From germline, CDR1 is SGHRS and CDR2 YFSETQ. The CDR3 length is 13 residues. Trimming cost V 5 bases and J 5 bases, with 13 bases left between them. CDR3 sequence reads: CASRKHEGTEAFF. The CDR3, as DNA: TGCGCCAGCAGGAAGCATGAAGGGACTGAAGCTTTCTTT.

This clonotype was observed many times. The chain recombines TRBV12-3 or TRBV12-4 with TRBJ2-1; 9 bases match TRBD1. V shed 7 bases, J shed 6 bases, and the junction held 10 bases outside the gene matches. The CDR3 contains 15 residues. CDR3 amino acids: CASTAAGTGFNEQFF. The CDR3 DNA reads as TGTGCCAGCACCGCTGCCGGGACAGGGTTCAATGAGCAGTTCTTC.

CDR3 sequence: CASSHRGQSRGTYNEQFF. CDR3 DNA: TGTGCCAGCAGCCACCGGGGGCAGAGCAGGGGGACCTACAATGAGCAGTTCTTC. The chain is built from TRBV3-1 and TRBJ2-1; weak D call: TRBD1 (7 bases). This CDR3 has 18 residues. The germline V gene has CDR1 LGHDT and CDR2 YNNKEL (reference sequence). Trimming removed 3 bases from V and 2 bases from J, with 20 bases in between.

This clonotype came up many times. J is TRBJ1-3 and V is TRBV11-2, with TRBD1 matching 7 bases. The CDR3 consists of 16 residues. The V gene's germline CDR1 is SGHAT and CDR2 FQNNGV. Trimming took 5 bases from V and 1 from J; bases not matched to a gene: 8. CDR3 in amino acids: CASSPGTALSGNTIYF. Written as DNA, the CDR3 is TGTGCCAGCAGCCCAGGGACAGCGCTTTCTGGAAACACCATATATTTT.

For this clonotype: One end of the junction fails to match germline, which may point to a read error. The chain couples TRBV7-6 to TRBJ1-1; maybe TRBD1 (5 bases). CDR1 and CDR2 from the germline V gene are SGHVS and FNYEAQ. The CDR3 consists of 14 residues. Here the CDR3 DNA reads TGTGCCAGCAGCCCCGGGGGGAATTCCGCTGAAGCTTTGTTT. It encodes CASSPGGNSAEALF.

At least ten counts were recorded for this clonotype. This chain joins TRBV7-9 and TRBJ1-5, with TRBD1 identical over 7 bases. J gave up 1 base and V 5 bases, and 11 bases lay outside the gene matches. The CDR3 runs to 17 residues. In germline, CDR1 is SEHNR, CDR2 FQNEAQ (reference sequence). For the CDR3, the DNA is TGTGCCAGCAGCCACAGCCTAGGGGGCCCGAGCAATCAGCCCCAGCATTTT. Amino acid sequence: CASSHSLGGPSNQPQHF.

There are many counts of this clonotype. The chain links TRBV29-1 to TRBJ2-1, with TRBD1 as a possible D gene (6 bases). CDR3 length equals 14 residues. The V end lost 6 bases, the J end lost 7 bases, and 19 bases lay between the germline ends. Germline V gene sequence: CDR1 SQVTM, CDR2 ANQGSEA. The CDR3 protein is CSVLRGSSANEQFF. The CDR3 DNA follows: TGCAGCGTCCTTAGGGGGAGTTCCGCAAATGAGCAGTTCTTC.

In this sample, this clonotype turned up many times. This chain connects TRBV5-1 to TRBJ2-7; tentatively, D is TRBD1 (6 bases). The germline CDR1 and CDR2 sequences are SGHRS and YFSETQ. The ends were cut back, 5 bases at V and 3 bases at J, with 15 bases in the middle. The CDR3 is made up of 14 amino acids. The CDR3 coding sequence is TGCGCCAGCAGGCCCCCGGGACATGGCTACGAGCAGTACTTC. It is translated as CASRPPGHGYEQYF. Full variable domain (remainder filled in from reference TRBV5-1 and TRBJ2-7): KAGVTQTPRYLIKTRGQQVTLSCSPISGHRSVSWYQQTPGQGLQFLFEYFSETQRNKGNFPGRFSGRQFSNSRSEMNVSTLELGDSALYLCASRPPGHGYEQYFGPGTRLTVT.

CDR3 in amino acids: CASSESSGGSTDTQYF. For the CDR3, the DNA is TGCGCCAGCAGTGAGTCTAGCGGGGGGAGCACAGATACGCAGTATTTT. The V and J genes are TRBV10-2 and TRBJ2-3; 10 nucleotides align to TRBD2. Per germline, CDR1 WSHSY and CDR2 SAAADI. This CDR3 is 16 amino acids long. The ends lost 0 bases at V and 0 bases at J; junction bases unmatched: 0.